The entry below describes one T cell receptor beta chain. Deletions cut 5 bases from V and 2 bases from J, with 17 bases between. Germline-derived CDR1 and CDR2 are SGHTA and FQGNSA. The length of the CDR3 is 16 residues. Original processing methods: Amplified reference gene primers provided the basis for estimating nucleated cell counts. Data came from immunoSEQ multiplex PCR; TCRdb stores just in-frame clones and leaves some out. The V and J calls and clone size come from that table; D and trimming were worked out from the DNA. The sample has a few hundred thousand clones, about 85% seen once. These data come from a study of blood T cell repertoires in COVID-19. Study background: The United States, Italy and Spain provided the acute and convalescent COVID-19 samples. The cDNA or gDNA used as material had been derived from T cells, B-cell-depleted T cells, or PBMCs.

This TCR derives from a man aged 40-49 years with acute or convalescent COVID-19. This chain connects TRBV7-2 to TRBJ2-3; a possible D gene is TRBD1 (6 bases). Input material: peripheral blood. CDR3 nucleotides: TGTGCCAGCAGCCTAGGGGCAGGGGTACCCACAGATACGCAGTATTTT. It translates to CASSLGAGVPTDTQYF.